Shown below are 30 T cell receptor beta chains from a single sample sequenced in a study of blood T cell repertoires in COVID-19. Repertoires were generated with immunoSEQ multiplex PCR, while TCRdb's copy carries only in-frame clones and drops some. Altogether a few hundred thousand clones are present, nearly 85% being singletons, with the ten largest covering around 1.3%. The specimen sequenced was peripheral blood. The receptors originated from a woman between 25 and 40 years old with COVID-19, enrolled during active disease.

The chain combines TRBV11-2 with TRBJ2-1, with 11 nucleotides matching TRBD2. The CDR3 has 15 residues. Germline V CDR1 and CDR2: SGHAT, FQNNGV. Trimming took 5 bases from V and 7 from J; bases not matched to a gene: 7. Written as DNA, the CDR3 is TGTGCCAGCAGCCCTCTAGCGGGGGGTGTGAATGAGCAGTTCTTC. This translates into CASSPLAGGVNEQFF.

The chain joins TRBV7-9 to TRBJ1-1; no firm D call. CDR1 is SEHNR and CDR2 is FQNEAQ in the germline V gene (reference sequence). This CDR3 is built from 12 residues. V shed 1 base and J shed 8 bases, with 8 bases lying between them. CDR3 residues: CASSLETAEAFF. The CDR3 DNA reads as TGTGCCAGCAGCTTAGAAACAGCCGAAGCTTTCTTT.

There are a few counts of this clone. The gene calls are TRBV27 and TRBJ1-1, with a weak D call TRBD1 (6 bases). This CDR3 is built from 12 residues. Germline-derived CDR1 and CDR2 are MNHEY and SMNVEV (reference sequence). The ends were cut back, 2 bases at V and 9 bases at J, with 10 bases in the middle. In DNA, the CDR3 is TGTGCCAGCAGTTTACAGGGGCAGCAAGCTTTCTTT. Translating gives CASSLQGQQAFF.

Of note for this clone: An end of the junction differs from the germline gene, which may be a read error. V and J are TRBV30 and TRBJ1-2, with 7 bases lining up with TRBD1. The CDR3 extends over 11 amino acids. Per the germline V gene, CDR1 is GTSNPN and CDR2 is SVGIG (reference sequence). CDR3 DNA: TGTGCCTGGAGTTGGGTAGGGGGCCCCCCCTTC. It specifies CAWSWVGGPPF.

The CDR3 bases are TGTGCCAGCAGCTTAGAGTCTGGAGGGACGCAGTATTTT. It yields the protein CASSLESGGTQYF. This chain connects TRBV7-2 to TRBJ2-3; D might be TRBD2 (6 bases). Trimming took 1 base from V and 9 from J, leaving 11 bases between them. The CDR3 runs 13 residues. Germline CDR1 is SGHTA and CDR2 is FQGNSA.

In its sample, this clone was seen once. The chain couples TRBV27 to TRBJ1-1; 8 positions agree with TRBD1. The CDR3 consists of 14 residues. From germline, CDR1 is MNHEY and CDR2 SMNVEV (reference sequence). V lost 5 bases, J lost 3 bases, and 5 bases stayed unmatched. CDR3 bases: TGTGCCAGCAGTGACAGGGGAGGGGACACTGAAGCTTTCTTT. Its translation: CASSDRGGDTEAFF.

V is TRBV7-2 and J is TRBJ2-5; TRBD2 matches at 10 bases. V lost 0 bases and J lost 1; bases outside the gene matches: 2. The CDR3 contains 16 residues. The germline gives CDR1 SGHTA, CDR2 FQGNSA. CDR3 sequence reads: CASSLASGGAQETQYF. CDR3 nucleotides: TGTGCCAGCAGCTTAGCCAGCGGGGGGGCCCAAGAGACCCAGTACTTC.

This chain connects TRBV11-2 to TRBJ2-3; 11 nucleotides agree with TRBD2. CDR3 size: 15 residues. Germline V gene lookup returns CDR1 SGHAT and CDR2 FQNNGV. Losses at the gene ends were 5 bases for V and 4 bases for J; bases not matched to a gene: 5. CDR3 bases: TGTGCCAGCAGCATTAGCGGGAGGGTCGCAGATACGCAGTATTTT. Translated, it gives CASSISGRVADTQYF.

This rearrangement joins TRBV25-1 to TRBJ1-1; 10 nucleotides match TRBD1. The CDR3 has 13 residues. J lost 7 bases, V lost 7 bases, and 6 bases had no gene match. Germline V gene lookup returns CDR1 MGHDK and CDR2 SYGVNS. The CDR3 loop is CASTQTGGGEAFF. The CDR3 DNA follows: TGTGCCAGCACCCAGACAGGGGGCGGTGAAGCTTTCTTT.

The chain carries TRBV6-5 and TRBJ2-5, with 10 positions matching TRBD2. Trimming took 9 bases from V and 4 from J; bases not matched to a gene: 5. This CDR3 has 13 residues. Germline assignment: CDR1 MNHEY and CDR2 SVGAGI. The CDR3 is CASSAGGPETQYF. In DNA, the CDR3 is TGTGCCAGTTCAGCGGGAGGGCCAGAGACCCAGTACTTC.

The chain uses TRBV7-2 and TRBJ2-4, with 13 positions matching TRBD2. The CDR3 length is 16 residues. CDR1 and CDR2 from the germline V gene are SGHTA and FQGNSA. With 5 bases clipped from V and 8 bases from J, the junction kept 9 bases outside the gene matches. CDR3 sequence (DNA): TGTGCCAGCAGCCACAGGACTAGCGGGAGAAAGGACATTCAGTACTTC. Encoded protein: CASSHRTSGRKDIQYF.

V and J are TRBV7-3 and TRBJ2-6; D gene ambiguous. Trimming removed 7 bases at V and 2 bases at J, with 3 bases between. Germline V gene data show CDR1 as SGHTA and CDR2 as FQGTGA. This CDR3 region has 12 residues. CDR3 loop: CASTAGANVLTF. The CDR3 coding sequence is TGTGCCAGCACTGCTGGGGCCAACGTCCTGACTTTC.

The chain carries TRBV19 and TRBJ1-4; maybe TRBD1 (5 bases). The CDR3 covers 14 residues. CDR1 is LNHDA and CDR2 is SQIVND in the germline V gene (reference sequence). V was pared by 4 bases and J by 5 bases, with 11 bases between. CDR3 nucleotide sequence: TGTGCCAGTAGTAGGCGGCGGACAAATGAAAAACTGTTTTTT. As protein: CASSRRRTNEKLFF.

The rearrangement links TRBV9 to TRBJ2-7; 13 bases map to TRBD2. CDR1 and CDR2 (germline): SGDLS, YYNGEE. This CDR3 has 17 residues. The ends lost 2 bases at V and 3 bases at J; junction bases unmatched: 8. CDR3 coding DNA: TGTGCCAGCAGCGTTTCATCCGGGACTAGCGGGGACTACGAGCAGTACTTC. This translates into CASSVSSGTSGDYEQYF.

The rearrangement uses TRBV9 and TRBJ2-2, with D unresolved. Trimming cost V 3 bases and J 5 bases, with 5 bases left between them. The CDR3 sequence is 12 residues long. The V gene's germline CDR1 is SGDLS and CDR2 YYNGEE. The CDR3: CASSAQTGELFF. The DNA for the CDR3 is TGTGCCAGCAGCGCCCAGACCGGGGAGCTGTTTTTT.

The J gene is TRBJ1-2, the V gene TRBV4-1, with D tentatively TRBD1 (5 bases). The CDR3 runs to 15 residues. The ends were cut back, 0 bases at V and 8 bases at J, with 16 bases in the middle. Germline assignment: CDR1 MGHRA and CDR2 YSYEKL. Here the CDR3 DNA reads TGCGCCAGCAGCCAAGAGAATTCTAACAGGCTAGGCTACACCTTC. Protein: CASSQENSNRLGYTF.

The chain carries TRBV20-1 and TRBJ2-7, with 10 positions matching TRBD2. V lost 6 bases to trimming and J lost 7 bases; unmatched junction nucleotides: 3. Germline V gene lookup returns CDR1 DFQATT and CDR2 SNEGSKA (reference sequence). This CDR3 contains 11 residues. The CDR3 DNA sequence: TGCAGTGCGCCTAGCGGGAGTGAGCAGTACTTC. Translating gives CSAPSGSEQYF.

This clone has just one count. The gene calls are TRBV9 and TRBJ2-6, with D possibly being TRBD2 (5 bases). The CDR3 is 16 residues long. With 0 bases removed from V and 0 bases from J, the gap between germline ends came to 7 bases. Per germline, CDR1 SGDLS and CDR2 YYNGEE. This CDR3 reads CASSVGGSSGANVLTF. The CDR3 nucleotides read TGTGCCAGCAGCGTAGGAGGGAGCTCTGGGGCCAACGTCCTGACTTTC.

The chain is built from TRBV12-3 or TRBV12-4 and TRBJ1-6; no reliable D call. Trimming shortened V by 3 bases and J by 14 bases, and 11 bases separated the two germline ends. The CDR3 is made up of 12 amino acids. The CDR3 protein is CASSFGEWALHF. CDR3 DNA: TGTGCCAGCAGTTTCGGGGAGTGGGCCCTCCACTTT.

This clone was found once. The rearrangement joins TRBV19 to TRBJ2-2; TRBD2 agrees at 12 bases. The CDR3 covers 15 residues. The J segment lost 8 bases and the V segment lost 4 bases, leaving 5 bases of the junction unmatched. Per the germline V gene, CDR1 is LNHDA and CDR2 is SQIVND (reference sequence). The DNA of the CDR3 is TGTGCCAGTAGTACGCTCACTAGCGGGAGGGGGGAGCTGTTTTTT. Its protein product is CASSTLTSGRGELFF.

The chain carries TRBV10-3 and TRBJ2-3; the D is unclear. Looked up from germline, CDR1 is ENHRY and CDR2 is SYGVKD. Trimming took off 1 base at V and 0 bases at J, with 11 bases between the two ends. The CDR3 runs to 16 residues. CDR3 sequence (DNA): TGTGCCATCAGTGAGTTCCGCGGCACTAGCACAGATACGCAGTATTTT. It is translated as CAISEFRGTSTDTQYF.

The rearrangement uses TRBV7-9 and TRBJ2-1, with TRBD1 matching over 11 bases. The ends lost 3 bases at V and 6 bases at J; junction bases unmatched: 7. The CDR3 consists of 16 residues. CDR1 is SEHNR and CDR2 is FQNEAQ in the germline V gene (reference sequence). The CDR3 sequence: CASSFWVGQGGNEQFF. CDR3 in DNA: TGTGCCAGCAGCTTCTGGGTGGGACAGGGGGGCAATGAGCAGTTCTTC.

The chain is built from TRBV12-3 or TRBV12-4 and TRBJ2-2; D gene ambiguous. The CDR3 has 12 residues. V was pared by 6 bases and J by 7 bases, with 9 bases between. CDR3 bases: TGTGCCAGCAGCCCCTCTATCGGGGAGCTGTTTTTT. Residues: CASSPSIGELFF.

This clone was seen only a few times. J is TRBJ1-2 and V is TRBV7-9; 8 positions agree with TRBD1. Trimming cost V 4 bases and J 0 bases; bases outside gene matches: 4. The germline CDR1 and CDR2 sequences are SEHNR and FQNEAQ (reference sequence). The CDR3 has 15 amino acids. The CDR3: CASSYRQGSNYGYTF. Written as DNA, the CDR3 is TGTGCCAGCAGCTATAGACAGGGGTCTAACTATGGCTACACCTTC.

V and J are TRBV7-9 and TRBJ1-2, with D unclear. The CDR3 totals 16 residues. CDR1 SEHNR and CDR2 FQNEAQ come from the germline V gene (reference sequence). Trimming took 1 base from V and 2 from J, leaving 14 bases between them. The CDR3 protein is CASSLVHVAGNYGYTF. Here the CDR3 DNA reads TGTGCCAGCAGCTTAGTTCATGTGGCAGGAAACTATGGCTACACCTTC.

The V gene is TRBV25-1, the J gene TRBJ2-7, with 8 bases identical to TRBD2. Germline CDR1 reads MGHDK; CDR2 reads SYGVNS. This CDR3 is 16 amino acids long. The V and J ends lost 4 bases and 4 bases, in that order; junction bases with no gene match: 12. The CDR3 nucleotides read TGTGCCAGCAGTGGGGGGACCGGGACTAGAGCTTACGAGCAGTACTTC. It translates to CASSGGTGTRAYEQYF.

The chain joins TRBV14 to TRBJ1-4, with D unclear. This CDR3 region has 13 residues. Germline CDR1 is SGHDN and CDR2 is FVKESK. V was cut by 4 bases and J by 8 bases, with 11 bases left in between. CDR3 region: CASSPGNEEKLFF. In DNA form, the CDR3 reads TGTGCCAGCAGCCCAGGAAATGAAGAAAAACTGTTTTTT.

This clone appeared once. The genes are TRBV19 and TRBJ1-6; 10 bases agree with TRBD1. Trimming cost V 4 bases and J 10 bases; bases outside gene matches: 4. Germline V gene data show CDR1 as LNHDA and CDR2 as SQIVND (reference sequence). The CDR3 extends over 14 amino acids. In DNA, the CDR3 is TGTGCCAGTAGTACCGACAGGGGGCGGTCACCCCTCCACTTT. It is translated as CASSTDRGRSPLHF.

The chain recombines TRBV5-5 with TRBJ2-4, with D perhaps matching TRBD1 (6 bases). This CDR3 has 14 residues. Germline V CDR1 and CDR2: SGHKS, YYEKEE (reference sequence). V was pared by 2 bases and J by 7 bases, with 13 bases between. This chain's CDR3 is CASSFGQGTNIQYF. As DNA, the CDR3 is TGTGCCAGCAGCTTTGGGCAGGGGACGAACATTCAGTACTTC.

The chain joins TRBV7-3 to TRBJ2-6, with no clear D. CDR3 length: 15 residues. The germline V gene encodes CDR1 SGHTA and CDR2 FQGTGA. Trimming took off 3 bases at V and 3 bases at J, with 9 bases between the two ends. As DNA, the CDR3 is TGTGCCAGCAGCTTCCCCCTTAGTGGGGCCAACGTCCTGACTTTC. Its protein is CASSFPLSGANVLTF.